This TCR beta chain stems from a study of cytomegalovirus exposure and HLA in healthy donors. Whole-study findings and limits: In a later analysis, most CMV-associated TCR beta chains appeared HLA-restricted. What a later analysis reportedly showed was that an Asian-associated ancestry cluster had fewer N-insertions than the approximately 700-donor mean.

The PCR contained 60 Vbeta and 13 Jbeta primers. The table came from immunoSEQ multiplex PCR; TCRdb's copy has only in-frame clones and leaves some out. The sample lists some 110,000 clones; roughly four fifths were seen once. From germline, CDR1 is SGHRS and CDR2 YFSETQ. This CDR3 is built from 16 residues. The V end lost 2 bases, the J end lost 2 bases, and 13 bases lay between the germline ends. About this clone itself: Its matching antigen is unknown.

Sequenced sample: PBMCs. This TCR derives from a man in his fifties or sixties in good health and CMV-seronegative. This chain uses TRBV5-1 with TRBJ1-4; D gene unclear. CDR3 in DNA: TGCGCCAGCAGCTTTAACACGTTATCCACTAATGAAAAACTGTTTTTT. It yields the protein CASSFNTLSTNEKLFF.